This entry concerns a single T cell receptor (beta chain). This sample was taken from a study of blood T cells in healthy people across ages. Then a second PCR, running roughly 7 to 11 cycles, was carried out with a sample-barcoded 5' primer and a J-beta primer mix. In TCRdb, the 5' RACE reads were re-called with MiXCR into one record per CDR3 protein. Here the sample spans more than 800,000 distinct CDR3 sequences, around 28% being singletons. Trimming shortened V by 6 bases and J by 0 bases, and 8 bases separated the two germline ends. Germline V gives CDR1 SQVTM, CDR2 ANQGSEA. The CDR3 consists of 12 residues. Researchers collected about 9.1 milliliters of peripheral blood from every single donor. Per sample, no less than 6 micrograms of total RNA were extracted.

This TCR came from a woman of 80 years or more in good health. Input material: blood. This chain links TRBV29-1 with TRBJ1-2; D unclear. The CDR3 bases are TGCAGCGTCTTTAGGGCTAACTATGGCTACACCTTC. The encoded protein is CSVFRANYGYTF.